The rows below give T cell receptor beta chains drawn from one sample of a study of blood T cell repertoires in COVID-19. Sequencing used immunoSEQ multiplex PCR; TCRdb keeps in-frame clones, though not all of them. The sample lists about 150,000 clones; about 89% were seen once. Sequences were obtained from peripheral blood. The receptor source for this set is a man aged 55 to 70 with active or convalescent COVID-19. Each CDR3 is given with its conserved first and last residue. The D gene is left open where the match is weak. The listing skips clone size in some rows; elsewhere it reads once, few, many or a size class.

TGTGCCAGCAGCTTAGGACAGTATGGCTACACCTTC,CASSLGQYGYTF,TRBJ1-2,medium-sized,TRBV7-6,-
TGTGCCAGCAGTGATGCAGCGGGAGATCCCTACAATGAGCAGTTCTTC,CASSDAAGDPYNEQFF,TRBJ2-1,-,TRBV9,TRBD2
TGTGCCAGCAGCTTGGGTGTGAGCTCCTACAATGAGCAGTTCTTC,CASSLGVSSYNEQFF,TRBJ2-1,-,TRBV5-5,-
TGTGCCAGCAGCCGGGACAGGGACACCAAAAACATTCAGTACTTC,CASSRDRDTKNIQYF,TRBJ2-4,-,TRBV7-2,TRBD1
TGTGCCAGCAGCCCCCCCGAAGAGGGCACAGATACGCAGTATTTT,CASSPPEEGTDTQYF,TRBJ2-3,-,TRBV9,-
TGTGCCAGCAGCCTAGGACTAGCGTTCACCGGGGAGCTGTTTTTT,CASSLGLAFTGELFF,TRBJ2-2,-,TRBV7-9,TRBD2
TGTGCCATCAGTGAGTCGAGGTCAGGGAGGATCAGTCAGCCCCAGCATTTT,CAISESRSGRISQPQHF,TRBJ1-5,once,TRBV10-3,-
TGTGCCACCAGTGCCGGGACTAGCGGGGCGGGGGGGCAGTTCTTC,CATSAGTSGAGGQFF,TRBJ2-1,-,TRBV24-1,TRBD2
TGTGCCAGCAGTTTAGAGGGGGCGTCACGGCTGTTTTTT,CASSLEGASRLFF,TRBJ2-2,-,TRBV12-3/TRBV12-4,TRBD1
TGTGCCAGCAGCGGTCTAGGGCGGGAGCAAGGCGACGAGCAGTACTTC,CASSGLGREQGDEQYF,TRBJ2-7,few,TRBV16,TRBD2
TGCGCCAGCAGTCCCCTGGGGACTGGGAGCCATGAGCAGTTCTTC,CASSPLGTGSHEQFF,TRBJ2-1,-,TRBV4-1,-